This TCR beta chain stems from a study of blood T cells in healthy people across ages. Sample-barcoded 5' priming and a J-beta primer mix drove a second PCR of about 6 to 12 cycles. MiXCR was run by TCRdb on the 5' RACE reads, yielding one entry per CDR3 protein. This table has 1.5 million to 2 million distinct CDR3 sequences, about 28% appearing once. The CDR3 has 15 residues. CDR1 and CDR2 (germline): MNHEY, SMNVEV (reference sequence). The J segment lost 2 bases and the V segment lost 3 bases, leaving 6 bases of the junction unmatched. The sample taken for sequencing was blood. The TCR originated in a woman aged 25 to 39 in good health. The chain has TRBV27 and TRBJ1-2, with 7 bases identical to TRBD1. The CDR3 nucleotides are TGTGCCAGCAGTTTCAACCCGACAGGGAACTATGGCTACACCTTC. This gives the protein CASSFNPTGNYGYTF.